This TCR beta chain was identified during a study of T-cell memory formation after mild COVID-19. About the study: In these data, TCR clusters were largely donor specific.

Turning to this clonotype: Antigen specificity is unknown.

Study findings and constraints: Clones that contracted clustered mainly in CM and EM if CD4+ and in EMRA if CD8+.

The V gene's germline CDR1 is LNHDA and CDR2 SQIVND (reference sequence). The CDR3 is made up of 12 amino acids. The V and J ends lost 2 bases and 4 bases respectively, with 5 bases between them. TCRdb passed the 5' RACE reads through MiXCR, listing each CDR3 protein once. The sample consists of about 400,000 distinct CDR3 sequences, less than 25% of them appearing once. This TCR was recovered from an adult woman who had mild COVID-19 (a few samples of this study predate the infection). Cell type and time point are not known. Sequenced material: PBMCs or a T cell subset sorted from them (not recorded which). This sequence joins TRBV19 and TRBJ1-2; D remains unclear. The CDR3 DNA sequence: TGTGCCAGTAGTATATTCAGCTATGGCTACACCTTC. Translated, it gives CASSIFSYGYTF.